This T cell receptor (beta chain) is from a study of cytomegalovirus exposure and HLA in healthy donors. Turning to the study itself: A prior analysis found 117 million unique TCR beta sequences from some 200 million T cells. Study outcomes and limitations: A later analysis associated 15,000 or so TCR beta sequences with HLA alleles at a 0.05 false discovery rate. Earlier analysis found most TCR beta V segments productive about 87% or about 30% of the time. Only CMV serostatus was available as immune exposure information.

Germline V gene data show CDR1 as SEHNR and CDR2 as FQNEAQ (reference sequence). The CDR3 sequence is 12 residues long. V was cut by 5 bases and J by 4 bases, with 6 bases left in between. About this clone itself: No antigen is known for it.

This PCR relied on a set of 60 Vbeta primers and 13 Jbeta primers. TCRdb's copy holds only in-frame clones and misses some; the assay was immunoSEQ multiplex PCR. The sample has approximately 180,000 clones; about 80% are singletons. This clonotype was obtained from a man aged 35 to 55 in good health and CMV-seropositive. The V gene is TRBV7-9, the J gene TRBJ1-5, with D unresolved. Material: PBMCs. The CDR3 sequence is CASSSPNQPQHF. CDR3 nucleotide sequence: TGTGCCAGCAGCAGCCCTAATCAGCCCCAGCATTTT.